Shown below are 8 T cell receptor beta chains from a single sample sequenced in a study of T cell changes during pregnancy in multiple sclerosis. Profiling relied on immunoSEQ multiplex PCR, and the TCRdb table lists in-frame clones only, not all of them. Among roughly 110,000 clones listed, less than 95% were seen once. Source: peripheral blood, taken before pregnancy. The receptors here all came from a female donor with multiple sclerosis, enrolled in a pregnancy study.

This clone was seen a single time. The CDR3 sequence is CASRLTSGVETQYF. CDR3 DNA sequence: TGTGCCAGCAGGCTAACTAGCGGGGTAGAGACCCAGTACTTC. This chain joins TRBV6-5 and TRBJ2-5, with TRBD2 matching over 10 bases. Germline-derived CDR1 and CDR2 are MNHEY and SVGAGI. This CDR3 spans 14 amino acids. With 6 bases clipped from V and 4 bases from J, the junction kept 5 bases outside the gene matches.

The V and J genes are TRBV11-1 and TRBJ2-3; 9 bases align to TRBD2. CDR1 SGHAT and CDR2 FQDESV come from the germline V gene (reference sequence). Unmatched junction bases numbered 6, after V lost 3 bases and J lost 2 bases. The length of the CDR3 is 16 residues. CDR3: CASSFSSGVATDTQYF. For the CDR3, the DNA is TGTGCCAGCAGCTTTTCTAGCGGGGTCGCCACAGATACGCAGTATTTT.

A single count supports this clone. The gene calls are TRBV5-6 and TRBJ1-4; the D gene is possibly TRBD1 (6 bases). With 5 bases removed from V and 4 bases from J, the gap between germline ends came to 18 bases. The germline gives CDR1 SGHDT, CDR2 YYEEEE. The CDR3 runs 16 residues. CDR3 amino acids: CASSLTSGQNNEKLFF. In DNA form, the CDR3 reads TGTGCCAGCAGTCTGACGTCCGGACAGAATAATGAAAAACTGTTTTTT.

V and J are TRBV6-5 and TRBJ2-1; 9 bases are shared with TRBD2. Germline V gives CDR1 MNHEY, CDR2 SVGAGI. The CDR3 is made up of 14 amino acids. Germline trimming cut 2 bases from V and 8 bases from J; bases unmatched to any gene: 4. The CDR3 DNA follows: TGTGCCAGCAGTTACCGGACTAGCGATTATGAGCAGTTCTTC. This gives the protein CASSYRTSDYEQFF.

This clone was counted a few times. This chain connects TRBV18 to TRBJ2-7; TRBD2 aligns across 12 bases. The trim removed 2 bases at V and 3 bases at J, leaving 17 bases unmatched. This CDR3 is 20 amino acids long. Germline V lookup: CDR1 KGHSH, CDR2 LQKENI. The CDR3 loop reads CASSPSVSGGLAGGLYEQYF. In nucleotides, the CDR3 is TGTGCCAGCTCACCATCCGTTTCGGGAGGGCTAGCGGGAGGGCTCTACGAGCAGTACTTC.

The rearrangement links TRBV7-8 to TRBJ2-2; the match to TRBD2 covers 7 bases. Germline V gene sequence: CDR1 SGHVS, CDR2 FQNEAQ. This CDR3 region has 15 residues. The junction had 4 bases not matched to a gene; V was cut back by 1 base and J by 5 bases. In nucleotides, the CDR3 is TGTGCCAGCAGCTTAGGGGTTAGCGGGACCGGGGAGCTGTTTTTT. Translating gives CASSLGVSGTGELFF. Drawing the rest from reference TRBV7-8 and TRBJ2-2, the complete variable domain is GAGVSQSPRYKVAKRGQDVALRCDPISGHVSLFWYQQALGQGPEFLTYFQNEAQLDKSGLPSDRFFAERPEGSVSTLKIQRTQQEDSAVYLCASSLGVSGTGELFFGEGSRLTVL.

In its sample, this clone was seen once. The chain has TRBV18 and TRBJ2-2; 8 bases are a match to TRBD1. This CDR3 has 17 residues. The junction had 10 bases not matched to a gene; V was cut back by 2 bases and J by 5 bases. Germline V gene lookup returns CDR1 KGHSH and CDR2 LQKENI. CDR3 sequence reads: CASSPWTGPFETGELFF. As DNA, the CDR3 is TGTGCCAGCTCACCATGGACAGGGCCGTTTGAGACCGGGGAGCTGTTTTTT.

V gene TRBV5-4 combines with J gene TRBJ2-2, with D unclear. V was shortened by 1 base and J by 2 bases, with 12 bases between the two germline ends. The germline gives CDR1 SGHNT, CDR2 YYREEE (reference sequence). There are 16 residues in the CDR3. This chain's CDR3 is CASSLTGGANTGELFF. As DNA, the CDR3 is TGTGCCAGCAGCTTGACTGGCGGAGCCAACACCGGGGAGCTGTTTTTT.